Listed here are 18 T cell receptor beta chains from one sample, sequenced in a study of blood T cell repertoires in COVID-19. Measured with immunoSEQ multiplex PCR; TCRdb has only the in-frame clones, and not every one. The table records 200,000 or so clones, 70% to 90% of them present only once. Specimen: peripheral blood. The source is a woman of 80 years or more with acute or convalescent COVID-19.

The V call is TRBV19, the J call TRBJ1-1; 7 nucleotides align to TRBD1. Germline-derived CDR1 and CDR2 are LNHDA and SQIVND (reference sequence). The CDR3 sequence is 14 residues long. J was trimmed by 6 bases and V by 8 bases; bases with no gene match: 12. In nucleotides, the CDR3 is TGTGCCAGTCTCGAAAGGGGGCTGCGCGCTGAAGCTTTCTTT. It translates to CASLERGLRAEAFF.

The V and J genes are TRBV11-1 and TRBJ2-7, with D tentatively TRBD1 (5 bases). Trimming removed 0 bases at V and 2 bases at J, with 14 bases between. Germline V gives CDR1 SGHAT, CDR2 FQDESV (reference sequence). The CDR3 loop spans 16 amino acids. The CDR3 DNA is TGTGCCAGCAGCTTAGCAGAAGGGGCGGTCACCTACGAGCAGTACTTC. Translation gives CASSLAEGAVTYEQYF.

CDR3 sequence (DNA): TGTGCCAGCAGCTTGCCGGAGTATGGCTACACCTTC. Protein: CASSLPEYGYTF. The rearrangement joins TRBV5-6 to TRBJ1-2, with D hard to call. V was shortened by 1 base and J by 5 bases, with 6 bases between the two germline ends. The CDR3 is made up of 12 amino acids. Per germline, CDR1 SGHDT and CDR2 YYEEEE.

The V and J genes are TRBV9 and TRBJ1-2; D perhaps matches TRBD1 (6 bases). The CDR3 is 15 amino acids. V was clipped by 3 bases and J by 8 bases, with 20 bases between them. CDR1 is SGDLS, CDR2 YYNGEE, per germline. The CDR3 bases are TGTGCCAGCAGCGCCGCCGTCGGGGGGCCAGGGGGCTACACCTTC. Translated, it gives CASSAAVGGPGGYTF.

CDR3 nucleotides: TGTGCCAGCAGCCCGGGGATCTATGGCTACACCTTC. Its translation: CASSPGIYGYTF. V and J are TRBV12-3 or TRBV12-4 and TRBJ1-2, with no clear D. The CDR3 has 12 residues. Deletions cut 6 bases from V and 4 bases from J, with 9 bases between.

The rearrangement uses TRBV9 and TRBJ2-5; 16 bases match TRBD2. This CDR3 region has 16 residues. V was pared by 3 bases and J by 5 bases, with 4 bases of the junction left unmatched. Germline V gives CDR1 SGDLS, CDR2 YYNGEE. The CDR3 coding sequence is TGTGCCAGCAGCGGGGGACTAGCGGGAGGGCCGGAGACCCAGTACTTC. Amino acid sequence: CASSGGLAGGPETQYF.

The chain combines TRBV10-2 with TRBJ2-7; no firm D call. V lost 10 bases to trimming and J lost 5 bases, with 18 bases between them. The CDR3 has 13 amino acids. Germline CDR1 reads WSHSY; CDR2 reads SAAADI. Written as DNA, the CDR3 is TGCGCCATTTCCCCCCAGACTCTCGACGAGCAGTACTTC. Translated, it gives CAISPQTLDEQYF.

The chain joins TRBV19 to TRBJ1-5; a weak D match, TRBD1 (6 bases). Per the germline V gene, CDR1 is LNHDA and CDR2 is SQIVND (reference sequence). Trimming removed 2 bases from V and 4 bases from J, with 15 bases in between. This CDR3 has 16 amino acids. CDR3 region: CASSIYPGEGNQPQHF. The CDR3 DNA is TGTGCCAGTAGTATATATCCAGGGGAGGGAAATCAGCCCCAGCATTTT.

V is TRBV3-1 (or the pseudogene TRBV3-2) and J is TRBJ1-3; D is unclear. Germline V gene data show CDR1 as LGHDT and CDR2 as YNNKEL (reference sequence). The CDR3 has 12 amino acids. V lost 6 bases, J lost 0 bases, and 3 bases lay in between. CDR3 amino acids: CASRRSGNTIYF. CDR3 DNA sequence: TGTGCCAGCAGGCGCTCTGGAAACACCATATATTTT.

CDR3 loop: CASSQGQVYGANVLTF. The CDR3, as DNA: TGTGCCAGCAGCCAGGGACAGGTGTACGGGGCCAACGTCCTGACTTTC. The V gene is TRBV5-4, the J gene TRBJ2-6, with TRBD1 matching over 8 bases. CDR1 and CDR2 (germline): SGHNT, YYREEE (reference sequence). Germline trimming cut 4 bases from V and 4 bases from J; bases unmatched to any gene: 7. The CDR3 loop spans 16 amino acids.

This rearrangement joins TRBV11-3 to TRBJ1-2, with a weak D call TRBD1 (6 bases). The CDR3 sequence is 14 residues long. Per the germline V gene, CDR1 is SGHNT and CDR2 is YENEEA. With 5 bases removed from V and 6 bases from J, the gap between germline ends came to 16 bases. CDR3 DNA: TGTGCCAGCAGCCCGCAACAGGGAAGCGATGGCTACACCTTC. Translation gives CASSPQQGSDGYTF.

The V and J genes are TRBV28 and TRBJ1-2, with 7 bases lining up with TRBD1. CDR3 length: 15 amino acids. Losses at the gene ends were 4 bases for V and 2 bases for J; bases not matched to a gene: 7. CDR1 is MDHEN and CDR2 is SYDVKM in the germline V gene. The CDR3 loop reads CASSSQGLFNYGYTF. CDR3 nucleotides: TGTGCCAGCAGTTCACAGGGGCTATTCAACTATGGCTACACCTTC.

This chain uses TRBV15 with TRBJ1-4; 7 nucleotides match TRBD1. V lost 6 bases and J lost 10; bases outside the gene matches: 20. There are 17 residues in the CDR3. Germline values: CDR1 LNHNV, CDR2 YYDKDF (reference sequence). CDR3 coding DNA: TGTGCCACCAGAGACCCATCCCGACAGGGAGAGGACACAAAACTGTTTTTT. It is translated as CATRDPSRQGEDTKLFF.

As DNA, the CDR3 is TGTGCCAGCTCACCACCGGCCCGAAACCAGCCCCAGCATTTT. This gives the protein CASSPPARNQPQHF. V gene TRBV18 combines with J gene TRBJ1-5; D not resolved. The CDR3 has 14 residues. Germline V gene lookup returns CDR1 KGHSH and CDR2 LQKENI. V was pared by 0 bases and J by 7 bases, with 10 bases between.

This clone was picked up a small number of times. The chain has TRBV20-1 and TRBJ2-1; TRBD2 matches at 8 bases. The germline CDR1 and CDR2 sequences are DFQATT and SNEGSKA (reference sequence). J was trimmed by 0 bases and V by 3 bases; bases with no gene match: 4. This CDR3 spans 15 amino acids. The CDR3 nucleotides read TGCAGTGCTAGTCAGCGGGGGAGCTCCTACAATGAGCAGTTCTTC. It is translated as CSASQRGSSYNEQFF.

The chain uses TRBV6-5 and TRBJ1-6; 8 nucleotides align to TRBD1. V was pared by 7 bases and J by 8 bases, with 7 bases of the junction left unmatched. The CDR3 contains 14 residues. From germline, CDR1 is MNHEY and CDR2 SVGAGI. CDR3 protein: CASTPGGAYSPLHF. The CDR3 DNA reads as TGTGCCAGCACCCCAGGGGGCGCCTATTCACCCCTCCACTTT.

This clone was detected only once. The DNA of the CDR3 is TGTGCCAGTAGTAACTGGGGACTAGCGGGGGGGAATGAGCAGTTCTTC. This sequence encodes CASSNWGLAGGNEQFF. The chain combines TRBV19 with TRBJ2-1; 16 bases map to TRBD2. From germline, CDR1 is LNHDA and CDR2 SQIVND (reference sequence). With 4 bases clipped from V and 7 bases from J, the junction kept 4 bases outside the gene matches. The CDR3 consists of 16 residues.

The chain combines TRBV6-1 with TRBJ2-7; no firm D call. Germline assignment: CDR1 MNHNS and CDR2 SASEGT. The CDR3 length is 13 residues. Trimming cost V 3 bases and J 3 bases, with 9 bases left between them. In DNA form, the CDR3 reads TGTGCCAGCAGTGACCCCCGACACTACGAGCAGTACTTC. Amino acids: CASSDPRHYEQYF.